This T cell receptor beta chain was identified during a study of spatial heterogeneity in lung cancer. Study overall: Alpha-chain sequences were consistently detected in smaller numbers than beta-chain sequences.

The time point here: sample taken at primary tumor resection. In each case, whole RNA from tumor, nontumor lung or frozen PBMC was sequenced unsorted. This clonotype showed up many times. One entry per CDR3 protein results from TCRdb running MiXCR on the 5' RACE reads. The sample lists tens of thousands of distinct CDR3 sequences; roughly 5.5% were seen once. With 2 bases clipped from V and 0 bases from J, the junction kept 4 bases outside the gene matches. The germline V gene encodes CDR1 SGHDT and CDR2 YYEEEE. The CDR3 loop spans 16 amino acids. The sequence came from a female donor with early-stage non-small cell lung cancer. The J gene is TRBJ2-3, the V gene TRBV5-6, with TRBD2 matching 9 bases. Sequenced material: PBMCs, taken at surgery. CDR3 amino acids: CASSFRLAVSTDTQYF. The CDR3 DNA follows: TGTGCCAGCAGCTTCCGACTAGCGGTTAGCACAGATACGCAGTATTTT.